The clone carrying this T cell receptor beta chain was counted once. Its antigen is unknown. This CDR3 region has 16 residues. Trimming shortened V by 1 base and J by 6 bases, and 17 bases separated the two germline ends. Germline CDR1 and CDR2: MGHRA and YSYEKL. This sample stems from a study of OX40 agonist ivuxolimab in advanced cancers. The wider study: Prior checkpoint blockade (anti-PD-1, anti-PD-L1 or anti-CTLA-4) was permitted; under 50% had it.

Study-wide points: In general, CD8+ T cells held more expanded clones than CD4+ did, on average.

Assay: immunoSEQ multiplex PCR; the TCRdb copy retains only in-frame clones and omits some. The table lists tens of thousands of clones, more than 70% of them singletons. This receptor was obtained from an adult with an advanced solid tumor such as melanoma, head and neck, liver or kidney cancer. The source material was CD4+ or CD8+ T cells sorted from blood, sampled in a trial of the OX40 agonist ivuxolimab. The chain carries TRBV4-1 and TRBJ2-3; D is perhaps TRBD1 or TRBD2 (7 bases each). The DNA for the CDR3 is TGCGCCAGCAGCCAAGTTGGGGAGGGGGCTATTGATACGCAGTATTTT. It codes for CASSQVGEGAIDTQYF.